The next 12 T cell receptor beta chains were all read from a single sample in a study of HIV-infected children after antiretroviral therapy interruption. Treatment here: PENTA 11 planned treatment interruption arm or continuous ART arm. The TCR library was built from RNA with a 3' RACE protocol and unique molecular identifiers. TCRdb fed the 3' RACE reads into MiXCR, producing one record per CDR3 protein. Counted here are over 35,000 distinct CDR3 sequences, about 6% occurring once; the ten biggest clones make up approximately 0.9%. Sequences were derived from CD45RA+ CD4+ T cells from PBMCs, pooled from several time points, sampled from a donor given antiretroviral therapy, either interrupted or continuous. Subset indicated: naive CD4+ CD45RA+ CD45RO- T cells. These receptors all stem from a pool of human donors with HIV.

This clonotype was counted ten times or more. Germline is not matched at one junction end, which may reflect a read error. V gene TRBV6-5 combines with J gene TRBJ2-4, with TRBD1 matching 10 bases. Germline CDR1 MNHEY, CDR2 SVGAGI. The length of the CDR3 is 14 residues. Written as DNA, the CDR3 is TGTGCCAGCAGTGGACAGGGGGAGAGAAACACCTTGTACTTT. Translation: CASSGQGERNTLYF.

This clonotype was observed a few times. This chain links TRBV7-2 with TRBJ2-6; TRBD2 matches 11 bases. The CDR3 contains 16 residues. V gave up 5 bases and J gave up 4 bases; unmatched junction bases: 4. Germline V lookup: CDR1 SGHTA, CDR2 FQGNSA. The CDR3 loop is CASSLSGGGGANVLTF. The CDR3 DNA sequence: TGTGCCAGCAGCCTTAGCGGGGGGGGCGGGGCCAACGTCCTGACTTTC.

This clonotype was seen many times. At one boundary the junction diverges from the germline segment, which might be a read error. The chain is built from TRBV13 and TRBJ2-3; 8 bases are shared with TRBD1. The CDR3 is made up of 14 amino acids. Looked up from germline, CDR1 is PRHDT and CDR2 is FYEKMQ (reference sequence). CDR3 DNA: TGTGCCAGCTCTCTCGGGGACAGGAACGACACCTTGTACTTT. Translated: CASSLGDRNDTLYF.

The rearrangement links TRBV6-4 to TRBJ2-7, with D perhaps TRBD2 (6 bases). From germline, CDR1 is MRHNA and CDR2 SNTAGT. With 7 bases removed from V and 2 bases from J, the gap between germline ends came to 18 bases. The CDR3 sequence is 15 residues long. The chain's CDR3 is CASNPRISGAYEQYF. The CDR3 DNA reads TGTGCCAGCAACCCCCGGATTAGCGGAGCCTACGAGCAGTACTTC.

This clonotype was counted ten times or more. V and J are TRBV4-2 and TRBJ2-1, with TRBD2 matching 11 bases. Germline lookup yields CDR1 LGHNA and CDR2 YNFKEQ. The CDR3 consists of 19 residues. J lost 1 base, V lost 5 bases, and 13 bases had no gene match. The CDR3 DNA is TGTGCCAGCAGCACAACTAGCGGGAGAAACTTTGGTTCCTACAATGAGCAGTTCTTC. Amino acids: CASSTTSGRNFGSYNEQFF.

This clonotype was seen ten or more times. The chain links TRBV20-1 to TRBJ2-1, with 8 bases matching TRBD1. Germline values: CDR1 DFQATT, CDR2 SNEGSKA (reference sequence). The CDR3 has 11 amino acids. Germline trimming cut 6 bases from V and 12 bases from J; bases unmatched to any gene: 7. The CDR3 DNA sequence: TGCAGTGCACCCGGGACAGGAGGGCAGTTCTTC. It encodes CSAPGTGGQFF.

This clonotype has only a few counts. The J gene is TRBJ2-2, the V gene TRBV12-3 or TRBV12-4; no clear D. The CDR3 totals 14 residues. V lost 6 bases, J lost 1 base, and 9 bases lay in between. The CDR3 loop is CASSRPGNTGELFF. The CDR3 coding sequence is TGTGCCAGCAGCCGCCCGGGGAACACCGGGGAGCTGTTTTTT.

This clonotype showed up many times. In nucleotides, the CDR3 is TGTGCCAGCAGTTCGATACAGGGTAGCACAGATACGCAGTATTTT. Encoded protein: CASSSIQGSTDTQYF. The chain employs TRBV27 and TRBJ2-3, with D possibly TRBD1 on 6 matching bases. There are 15 residues in the CDR3. Germline CDR1 is MNHEY and CDR2 is SMNVEV (reference sequence). Trimming cost V 4 bases and J 0 bases, with 11 bases left between them.

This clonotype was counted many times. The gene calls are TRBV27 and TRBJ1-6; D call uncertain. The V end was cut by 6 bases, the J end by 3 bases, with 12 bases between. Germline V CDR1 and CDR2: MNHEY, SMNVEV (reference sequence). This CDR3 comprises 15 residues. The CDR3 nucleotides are TGTGCCAGCAGGAGTTACGGGCACTATAATTCACCCCTCCACTTT. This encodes CASRSYGHYNSPLHF.

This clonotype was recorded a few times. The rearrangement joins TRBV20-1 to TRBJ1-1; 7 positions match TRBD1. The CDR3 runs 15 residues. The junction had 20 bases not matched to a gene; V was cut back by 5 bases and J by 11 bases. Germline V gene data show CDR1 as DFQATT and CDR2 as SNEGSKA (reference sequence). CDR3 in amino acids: CSASQGRSGGQHAFF. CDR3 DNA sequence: TGCAGTGCTTCCCAAGGACGCTCCGGGGGACAGCACGCTTTCTTT.

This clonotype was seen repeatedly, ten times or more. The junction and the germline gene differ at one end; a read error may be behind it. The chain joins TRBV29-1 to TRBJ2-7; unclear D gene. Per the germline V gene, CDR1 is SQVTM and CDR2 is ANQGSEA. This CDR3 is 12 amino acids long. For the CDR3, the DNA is TGTGGTGCTAGGGCTGACAATTATGAACAGTACTTC. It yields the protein CGARADNYEQYF.

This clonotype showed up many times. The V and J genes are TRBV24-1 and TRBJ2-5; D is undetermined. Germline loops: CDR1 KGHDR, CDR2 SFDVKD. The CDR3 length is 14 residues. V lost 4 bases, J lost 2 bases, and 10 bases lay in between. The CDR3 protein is CATSDPGLQETQYF. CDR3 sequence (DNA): TGTGCCACCAGTGACCCCGGCCTACAAGAGACCCAGTACTTC.